The clone carrying this TCR beta chain was counted a few times. The repertoire was sequenced with immunoSEQ multiplex PCR; TCRdb's copy has only in-frame clones and lacks some. The repertoire holds around 200,000 clones, 85% to 90% seen once, with 1.2% in the top ten. The data derive from a study of blood T cell repertoires in COVID-19. Study as a whole: Sites across the United States, Italy and Spain contributed samples from acute and convalescent COVID-19. PBMCs, B-cell-depleted T cells, or T cells were the source of the cDNA or gDNA that made up the material.

The study recruited people aged about 18 to 90 years across under 25 US areas. Participants' own reports of clinical history determined their cohort assignment. V was clipped by 1 base and J by 7 bases; unmatched bases: 4. The CDR3 loop spans 15 amino acids. Germline V CDR1 and CDR2: SGHNT, YYREEE (reference sequence). The TCR sequence derives from a man aged 25 to 45 who had recovered from COVID-19. The J gene is TRBJ2-1, the V gene TRBV5-4; TRBD2 aligns across 11 bases. Specimen: PBMCs or T cells enriched from blood (not recorded which). The CDR3 region has the DNA TGTGCCAGCAGCTTGTGGCTAGCGGGAGGAAATGAGCAGTTCTTC. This gives the protein CASSLWLAGGNEQFF. Full variable domain (outside the CDR3, taken from reference TRBV5-4 and TRBJ2-1): ETGVTQSPTHLIKTRGQQVTLRCSSQSGHNTVSWYQQALGQGPQFIFQYYREEENGRGNFPPRFSGLQFPNYSSELNVNALELDDSALYLCASSLWLAGGNEQFFGPGTRLTVL.